The 5 T cell receptor beta chains listed next were all sequenced from one sample in a study of cytomegalovirus exposure and HLA in healthy donors. The study ran its PCR with 60 Vbeta and 13 Jbeta primers. Data came from immunoSEQ multiplex PCR; TCRdb stores just in-frame clones and leaves some out. The data show about 97,000 clones, about three fifths seen once. Sequencing input: PBMCs. All receptors come from a human donor in good health.

V gene TRBV6-5 combines with J gene TRBJ2-7; D gene ambiguous. The CDR3 loop spans 13 amino acids. The V end was cut by 4 bases, the J end by 4 bases, with 11 bases between. Germline assignment: CDR1 MNHEY and CDR2 SVGAGI. CDR3 loop: CASSFSPSYEQYF. The CDR3 coding sequence is TGTGCCAGCAGTTTCTCCCCTAGTTACGAGCAGTACTTC.

The chain combines TRBV7-2 with TRBJ2-3; TRBD2 agrees at 11 bases. The CDR3 contains 17 residues. In germline, CDR1 is SGHTA, CDR2 FQGNSA. The V and J ends lost 1 base and 5 bases, in that order; junction bases with no gene match: 8. The CDR3 here is CASSLGVAGGPGDTQYF. CDR3 DNA sequence: TGTGCCAGCAGCTTAGGTGTAGCGGGAGGGCCGGGAGATACGCAGTATTTT. The variable domain in full, completed from reference TRBV7-2 and TRBJ2-3, reads GAGVSQSPSNKVTEKGKDVELRCDPISGHTALYWYRQSLGQGLEFLIYFQGNSAPDKSGLPSDRFSAERTGGSVSTLTIQRTQQEDSAVYLCASSLGVAGGPGDTQYFGPGTRLTVL.

The V and J genes are TRBV19 and TRBJ1-5; D unclear. The germline gives CDR1 LNHDA, CDR2 SQIVND (reference sequence). Trimming left V 10 bases short and J 2 bases short, with 18 bases between. This CDR3 is built from 15 residues. The CDR3 loop reads CATCLFKDCNQPQHF. In nucleotides, the CDR3 is TGTGCCACGTGTCTCTTTAAGGACTGCAATCAGCCCCAGCATTTT.

In its sample, this clone is medium-sized. The rearrangement uses TRBV4-1 and TRBJ1-1; D is undetermined. The CDR3 consists of 15 residues. Germline values: CDR1 MGHRA, CDR2 YSYEKL. The V and J ends lost 0 bases and 1 base respectively, with 9 bases between them. The CDR3 sequence is CASSQEENRNTEAFF. For the CDR3, the DNA is TGCGCCAGCAGCCAAGAAGAGAACAGGAACACTGAAGCTTTCTTT.

This clone showed up just a few times. This chain joins TRBV6-1 and TRBJ2-7; the match to TRBD2 covers 11 bases. The CDR3 extends over 14 amino acids. The V and J ends lost 8 bases and 0 bases, in that order; junction bases with no gene match: 3. Looked up from germline, CDR1 is MNHNS and CDR2 is SASEGT. The CDR3 region is CASPGTSGSYEQYF. The CDR3 DNA is TGTGCCAGCCCGGGGACTAGCGGCTCCTACGAGCAGTACTTC.